The rows below give T cell receptor beta chains drawn from one sample of a study of control samples from healthy donors and cancer patients. The table came from immunoSEQ multiplex PCR; TCRdb's copy has only in-frame clones and leaves some out. This table holds more than 150,000 clones, roughly 93% found once. Source material: blood. Receptors originate from a man between 18 and 35 years old in good health. The CDR3 runs from the conserved cysteine through the conserved F or W. The D gene is left open where the match is weak. Only some rows state a clone size, as once, few, many or a class for expanded clones.

CDR3 protein: CASSLGLAGGPNLDTQYF
CDR3 DNA: TGTGCCAGCAGCTTGGGACTAGCGGGGGGGCCTAATTTAGATACGCAGTATTTT
D gene: TRBD2
V gene: TRBV5-6
J gene: TRBJ2-3
clone size: NA

CDR3 protein: CASSTKTGGVNGNTIYF
CDR3 DNA: TGTGCCAGTAGTACCAAAACAGGGGGCGTGAATGGAAACACCATATATTTT
D gene: TRBD1
V gene: TRBV19
J gene: TRBJ1-3
clone size: NA

CDR3 protein: CAISEVSREAGYTF
CDR3 DNA: TGTGCCATCAGTGAAGTATCAAGGGAGGCTGGCTACACCTTC
D gene: NA
V gene: TRBV10-3
J gene: TRBJ1-2
clone size: NA

CDR3 protein: CASNGSPEALYEQYF
CDR3 DNA: TGTGCCAGCAATGGATCCCCCGAAGCCCTCTACGAGCAGTACTTC
D gene: NA
V gene: TRBV6-5
J gene: TRBJ2-7
clone size: few

CDR3 protein: CASSRDGHYGYTF
CDR3 DNA: TGTGCCAGCAGTAGGGACGGGCACTATGGCTACACCTTC
D gene: NA
V gene: TRBV6-6
J gene: TRBJ1-2
clone size: once

CDR3 protein: CASSPPGVNTEAFF
CDR3 DNA: TGTGCCAGCAGCCCCCCCGGGGTGAACACTGAAGCTTTCTTT
D gene: NA
V gene: TRBV9
J gene: TRBJ1-1
clone size: once

CDR3 protein: CASSGTISSYEQYF
CDR3 DNA: TGTGCCAGCAGTGGCACAATTAGCTCCTACGAGCAGTACTTC
D gene: NA
V gene: TRBV28
J gene: TRBJ2-7
clone size: NA

CDR3 protein: CASSSTGEGYQPQHF
CDR3 DNA: TGTGCCAGCAGTTCGACAGGGGAAGGATATCAGCCCCAGCATTTT
D gene: TRBD1
V gene: TRBV6-5
J gene: TRBJ1-5
clone size: NA

CDR3 protein: CASSFLGTSGRFTDTQYF
CDR3 DNA: TGCGCCAGCAGCTTCCTAGGGACTAGCGGGCGCTTCACAGATACGCAGTATTTT
D gene: TRBD2
V gene: TRBV5-1
J gene: TRBJ2-3
clone size: NA

CDR3 protein: CASSVERGLGTQYF
CDR3 DNA: TGTGCCAGCAGTGTGGAGCGGGGGCTGGGGACCCAGTACTTC
D gene: TRBD2
V gene: TRBV2
J gene: TRBJ2-5
clone size: NA

CDR3 protein: CASSSGNWGFGNTIYF
CDR3 DNA: TGTGCCAGCAGCTCCGGGAATTGGGGCTTTGGAAACACCATATATTTT
D gene: NA
V gene: TRBV5-6
J gene: TRBJ1-3
clone size: NA

CDR3 protein: CASNQQGTMVGYTF
CDR3 DNA: TGTGCCAGCAATCAACAGGGGACTATGGTTGGCTACACCTTC
D gene: TRBD1
V gene: TRBV28
J gene: TRBJ1-2
clone size: NA

CDR3 protein: CAISGPGGAQGTDTQYF
CDR3 DNA: TGTGCCATCAGTGGCCCGGGGGGGGCGCAGGGGACAGATACGCAGTATTTT
D gene: TRBD2
V gene: TRBV10-3
J gene: TRBJ2-3
clone size: NA

CDR3 protein: CASSIAVNSPLHF
CDR3 DNA: TGTGCCAGTAGTATCGCCGTGAATTCACCCCTCCACTTT
D gene: NA
V gene: TRBV19
J gene: TRBJ1-6
clone size: NA

CDR3 protein: CATSEKQIDTQYF
CDR3 DNA: TGTGCCACCAGTGAAAAACAGATAGATACGCAGTATTTT
D gene: NA
V gene: TRBV24-1
J gene: TRBJ2-3
clone size: once